This TCR beta chain was sequenced during a study of identical twins. General observations from the study: Within beta out-of-frame sequences, the excess sharing observed between twins was weaker. Interpretation of the results relied on cross-sectional statistical analysis and not on following the same donors.

There are many counts of this clonotype. Its antigen is still unknown. This CDR3 spans 17 amino acids. The junction had 8 bases not matched to a gene; V was cut back by 4 bases and J by 0 bases. The authors used template switching to add a universal primer site and gave cDNA unique molecular identifiers. TCRdb ran MiXCR on the 5' RACE reads and lists one entry per CDR3 protein. This sample has about 900,000 distinct CDR3 sequences; roughly an eighth occur once, and the top ten carry about 1.5%. This sample was shared with a second study, whose subject was yellow fever vaccine responses in identical twins.

This sequence originates from a young woman in good health. The specimen was PBMCs. This chain connects TRBV12-3 or TRBV12-4 to TRBJ2-1, with 8 positions matching TRBD2. In nucleotides, the CDR3 is TGTGCCAGCAGTTGGGGGTCGGGGGGGAGCTCCTACAATGAGCAGTTCTTC. Translation: CASSWGSGGSSYNEQFF.